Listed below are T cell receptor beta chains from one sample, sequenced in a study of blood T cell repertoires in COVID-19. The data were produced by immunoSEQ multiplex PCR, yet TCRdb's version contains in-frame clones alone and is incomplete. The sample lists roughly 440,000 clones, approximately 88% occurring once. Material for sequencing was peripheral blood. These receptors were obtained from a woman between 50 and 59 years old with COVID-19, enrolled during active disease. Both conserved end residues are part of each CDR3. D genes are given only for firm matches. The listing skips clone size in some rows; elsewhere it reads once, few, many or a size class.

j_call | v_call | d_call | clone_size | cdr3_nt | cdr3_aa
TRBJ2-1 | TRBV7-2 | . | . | TGTGCCAGCAGCTCTACCGGTTACTCCTACAATGAGCAGTTCTTC | CASSSTGYSYNEQFF
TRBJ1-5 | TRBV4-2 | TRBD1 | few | TGTGCCAGCAGCGGAACCAGGGGGCGCGGTCAGCCCCAGCATTTT | CASSGTRGRGQPQHF
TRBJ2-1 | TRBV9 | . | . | TGTGCCAGCAGCCACGACAGGTATGAGCAGTTCTTC | CASSHDRYEQFF
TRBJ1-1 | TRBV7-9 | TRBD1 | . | TGTGCCAGCAGCTTAGAGCTGGGACAGGGAAACACTGAAGCTTTCTTT | CASSLELGQGNTEAFF
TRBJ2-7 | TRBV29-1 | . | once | TGCAGCGTCAGGGTCGACGCCTACGAGCAGTACTTC | CSVRVDAYEQYF
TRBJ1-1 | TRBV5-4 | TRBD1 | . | TGTGCCAGCAGCTTCGATTCCTTCGGGACAGGATGGAACACTGAAGCTTTCTTT | CASSFDSFGTGWNTEAFF
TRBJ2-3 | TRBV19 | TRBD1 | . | TGTGCCAGTAGTATAACCGGGACAGGGGTCCAAGATACGCAGTATTTT | CASSITGTGVQDTQYF
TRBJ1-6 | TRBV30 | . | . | TGTGCCTGGAGTGTCACAGGGACCTCTAATTCACCCCTCCACTTT | CAWSVTGTSNSPLHF
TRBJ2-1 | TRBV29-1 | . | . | TGCAGCGGAATAGAGGACTACAATGAGCAGTTCTTC | CSGIEDYNEQFF
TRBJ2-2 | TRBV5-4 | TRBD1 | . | TGTGCCAGCAGCTTGGCAGGGGGCCCCGGGGAGCTGTTTTTT | CASSLAGGPGELFF
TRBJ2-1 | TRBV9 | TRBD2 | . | TGTGCCAGCAGCTTCCGACTAGCGGGGGGCAATGAGCAGTTCTTC | CASSFRLAGGNEQFF
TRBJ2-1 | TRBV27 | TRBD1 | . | TGTGCCAGCAGTTTATATGCGACAGGGGGCGAGGAGTTCTTC | CASSLYATGGEEFF
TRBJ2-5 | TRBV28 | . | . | TGTGCCAGCAGTTCGACACCCCACCAAGAGACCCAGTACTTC | CASSSTPHQETQYF
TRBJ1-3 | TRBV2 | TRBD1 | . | TGTGCCTCCCGTGGGGATAGGACAGGGGGCCTCTCTGGAAACACCATATATTTT | CASRGDRTGGLSGNTIYF
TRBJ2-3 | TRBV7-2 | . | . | TGTGCCAGCAGCTTAGTGAGGAGGGCAGATACGCAGTATTTT | CASSLVRRADTQYF
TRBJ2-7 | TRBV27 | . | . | TGTGCCAGCCGGGGGAATGCCTACGAGCAGTACTTC | CASRGNAYEQYF
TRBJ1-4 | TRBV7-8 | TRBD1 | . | TGTGCCAGCAGCTTAGCGACAGGGAGGAAGGTTAATGAAAAACTGTTTTTT | CASSLATGRKVNEKLFF
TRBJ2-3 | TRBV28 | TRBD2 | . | TGTGCCAGCAGTTTAGGACCGGGGGGGGGAGATACGCAGTATTTT | CASSLGPGGGDTQYF
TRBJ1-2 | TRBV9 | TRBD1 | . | TGTGCCAGCACCCCAGGGGACAGGGGGAATTGGTATGGCTACACCTTC | CASTPGDRGNWYGYTF
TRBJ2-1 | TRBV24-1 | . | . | TGTGCCACCAGTGGCGGGACGGTCTACAATGAGCAGTTCTTC | CATSGGTVYNEQFF
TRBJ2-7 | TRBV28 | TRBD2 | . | TGTGCCAGCAGTCCTAGACTAGCGGGGTATTTCGAGCAGTACTTC | CASSPRLAGYFEQYF
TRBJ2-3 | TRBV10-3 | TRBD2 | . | TGTGCCTCGACTAGCGGGGGAGCTTTTCTAAATACGCAGTATTTT | CASTSGGAFLNTQYF
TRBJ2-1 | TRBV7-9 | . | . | TGTGCCAGCAGCTTACCCCGGGGAGATGAGCAGTTCTTC | CASSLPRGDEQFF
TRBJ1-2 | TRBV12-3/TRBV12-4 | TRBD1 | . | TGTGCCAGCATTACCGGGACAGGGGAAAGCACCTTC | CASITGTGESTF
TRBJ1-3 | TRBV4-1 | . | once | TGCGCCAGCAGCCAAGGAGAGGGCAGCTCAGGAAACACCATATATTTT | CASSQGEGSSGNTIYF
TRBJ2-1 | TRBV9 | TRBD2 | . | TGTGCCAGCAGCGTACTAGCGGGGGAGGGTAATGAGCAGTTCTTC | CASSVLAGEGNEQFF
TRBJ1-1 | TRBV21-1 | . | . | TGTGCCAGCAGCAAAGCGCTTAAAGGCGGGGGGTTGGACACTGAAGCTTTCTTT | CASSKALKGGGLDTEAFF
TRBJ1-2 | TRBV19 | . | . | TGTGCCAGTAGTATAAGCGGGGAGTACTATGGCTACACCTTC | CASSISGEYYGYTF
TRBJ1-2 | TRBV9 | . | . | TGTGCCAGCAGCGGACTGCGAGAGGGCGACTATGGCTACACCTTC | CASSGLREGDYGYTF
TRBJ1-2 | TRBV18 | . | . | TGTGCCAGCTCACCGGAAGGAGACTATGGCTACACCTTC | CASSPEGDYGYTF
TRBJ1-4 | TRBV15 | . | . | TGTGCCACCAGCAGAGAGCAGCGGGGAAATGAAAAACTGTTTTTT | CATSREQRGNEKLFF
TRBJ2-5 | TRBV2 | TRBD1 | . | TGTGCCAGCAAGCCCCGGACAGGGACAGAGACCCAGTACTTC | CASKPRTGTETQYF
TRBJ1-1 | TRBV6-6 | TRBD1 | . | TGTGCCAGCAGTCGGCCACAGGGGGCAAGAACTGAAGCTTTCTTT | CASSRPQGARTEAFF
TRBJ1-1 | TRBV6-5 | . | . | TGTGCCAGCAGTCGCCACAGGGACGGCACTGAAGCTTTCTTT | CASSRHRDGTEAFF
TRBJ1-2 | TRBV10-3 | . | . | TGTGCCATCAGCGCAGGGTACGAAAATGGCTACACCTTC | CAISAGYENGYTF
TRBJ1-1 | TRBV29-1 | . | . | TGCAGCGTCCGACACCTTAACACTGAAGCTTTCTTT | CSVRHLNTEAFF
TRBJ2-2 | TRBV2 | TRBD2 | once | TGTGCCAGCAGTGTGGTAGCGGGGGACACCGGGGAGCTGTTTTTT | CASSVVAGDTGELFF
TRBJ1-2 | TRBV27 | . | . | TGTGCCAGCAGTTTTAGACAGAACTATGGCTACACCTTC | CASSFRQNYGYTF
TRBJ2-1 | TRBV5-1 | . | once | TGCGCCAGCAGCTTGTCAGGAACGGTCCCCAATGAGCAGTTCTTC | CASSLSGTVPNEQFF
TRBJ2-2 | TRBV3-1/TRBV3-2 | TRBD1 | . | TGTGCCAGCAGCCAGATAGTCCCGGGACAGGTTAGAACCCTAAAATCCACCGGGGAGCTGTTTTTT | CASSQIVPGQVRTLKSTGELFF
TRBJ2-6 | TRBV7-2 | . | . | TGTGCCAGCAGCACGGAATGGGGGGCTGGGGCCAACGTCCTGACTTTC | CASSTEWGAGANVLTF
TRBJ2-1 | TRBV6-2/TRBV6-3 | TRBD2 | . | TGTGCCAGCAACCCGGGACTAGCGGTCTATGAGCAGTTCTTC | CASNPGLAVYEQFF
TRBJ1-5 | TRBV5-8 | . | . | TGTGCCAGCAGCTTGATTGGGGGCTCGGGGCAGCCCCAGCATTTT | CASSLIGGSGQPQHF
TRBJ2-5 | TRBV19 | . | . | TGTGCCAGTAGTACCAGACAGGCCTCCACTTGGACCCAGTACTTC | CASSTRQASTWTQYF
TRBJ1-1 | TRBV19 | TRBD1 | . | TGTGCCAGTAGTATACGCCCTGGACAGGGTGGCACTGAAGCTTTCTTT | CASSIRPGQGGTEAFF
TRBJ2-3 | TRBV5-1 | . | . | TGCGCCAGCAGCTTGGGAACCCCTAGGACAGATACGCAGTATTTT | CASSLGTPRTDTQYF